This T cell receptor beta chain was captured by sequencing in a study of metastatic and nonmetastatic thyroid tumors. Findings and limits, study-wide: When malignant thyroid tumors were compared with benign nodules, TCR beta diversity was reportedly significantly higher in the malignant tumors. This held in both blood and tumor samples.

Germline V gene lookup returns CDR1 LNHDA and CDR2 SQIVND (reference sequence). Trimming shortened V by 4 bases and J by 0 bases, and 13 bases separated the two germline ends. This CDR3 contains 16 residues. TCRdb re-analyzed the PCR reads using MiXCR. The sample shows just under 60,000 clones, around 15% of them seen only once. Comments on this clone: Its antigen is still unknown.

Prior to thyroid surgery, none of the patients had received any treatment. The chain recombines TRBV19 with TRBJ1-5; weak D call: TRBD1 (5 bases). Sequenced material: blood. The receptor was isolated from a male donor with papillary thyroid cancer or a benign thyroid nodule (not recorded which). Some clones in this sample may be carry-over from other donors' samples. This CDR3 reads CASSNAGRYSNQPQHF. The CDR3 nucleotides read TGTGCCAGTAGTAATGCGGGGCGTTATAGCAATCAGCCCCAGCATTTT.